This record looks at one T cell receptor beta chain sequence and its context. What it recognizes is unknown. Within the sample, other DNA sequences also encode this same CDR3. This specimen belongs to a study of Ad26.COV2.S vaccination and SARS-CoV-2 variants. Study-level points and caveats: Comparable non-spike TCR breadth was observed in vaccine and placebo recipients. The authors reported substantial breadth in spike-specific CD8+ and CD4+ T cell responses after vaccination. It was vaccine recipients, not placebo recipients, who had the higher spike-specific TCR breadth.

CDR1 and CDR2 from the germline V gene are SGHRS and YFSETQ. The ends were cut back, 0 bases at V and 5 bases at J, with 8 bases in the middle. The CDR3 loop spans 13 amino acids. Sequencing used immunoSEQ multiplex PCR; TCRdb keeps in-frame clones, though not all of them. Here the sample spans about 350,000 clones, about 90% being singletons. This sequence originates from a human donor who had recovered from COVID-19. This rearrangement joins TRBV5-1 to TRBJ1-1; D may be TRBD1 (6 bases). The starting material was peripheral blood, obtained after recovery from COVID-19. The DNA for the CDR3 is TGCGCCAGCAGCTTGGGAGGGGGGACTGAAGCTTTCTTT. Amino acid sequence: CASSLGGGTEAFF.